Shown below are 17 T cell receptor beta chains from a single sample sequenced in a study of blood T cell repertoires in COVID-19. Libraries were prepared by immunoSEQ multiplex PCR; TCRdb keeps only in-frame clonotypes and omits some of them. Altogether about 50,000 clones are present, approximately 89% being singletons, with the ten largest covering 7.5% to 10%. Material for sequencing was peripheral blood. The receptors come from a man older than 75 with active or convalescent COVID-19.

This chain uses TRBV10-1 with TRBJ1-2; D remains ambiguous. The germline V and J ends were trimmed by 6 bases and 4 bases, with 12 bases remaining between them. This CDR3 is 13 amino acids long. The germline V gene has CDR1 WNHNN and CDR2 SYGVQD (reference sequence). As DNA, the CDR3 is TGCGCCAGCAGCCCCGGTACAGCCTATGGCTACACCTTC. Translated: CASSPGTAYGYTF.

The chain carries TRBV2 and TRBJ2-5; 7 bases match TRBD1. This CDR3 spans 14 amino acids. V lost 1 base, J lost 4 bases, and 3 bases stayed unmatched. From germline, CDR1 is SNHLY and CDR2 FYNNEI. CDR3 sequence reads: CASSEGGGRETQYF. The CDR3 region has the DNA TGTGCCAGCAGTGAAGGAGGGGGCCGAGAGACCCAGTACTTC.

The CDR3 bases are TGTGCCAGCTCACGGGGGGACTCCTTAGCCAAAAACATTCAGTACTTC. Translated, it gives CASSRGDSLAKNIQYF. The chain combines TRBV18 with TRBJ2-4, with TRBD2 as a possible D gene (6 bases). CDR1 is KGHSH, CDR2 LQKENI, per germline. The ends were cut back, 4 bases at V and 0 bases at J, with 13 bases in the middle. The CDR3 has 16 amino acids.

CDR3 sequence (DNA): TGTGCCAGCAGCCGCGGGACCTACAATGAGCAGTTCTTC. Amino acid sequence: CASSRGTYNEQFF. The gene calls are TRBV3-1 (or the pseudogene TRBV3-2) and TRBJ2-1; perhaps TRBD2 as D (6 bases). There are 13 residues in the CDR3. Between the trimmed V and J ends, which lost 4 bases and 2 bases, there was a span of 6 bases. Germline CDR1 LGHDT, CDR2 YNNKEL (reference sequence).

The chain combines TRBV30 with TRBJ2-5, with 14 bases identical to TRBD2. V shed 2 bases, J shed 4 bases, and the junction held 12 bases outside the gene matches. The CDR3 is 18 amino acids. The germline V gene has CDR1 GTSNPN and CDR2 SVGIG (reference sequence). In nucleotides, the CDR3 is TGTGCCTGGAGTCCCGGGACTAGCGGGAGCGGGGTCGGAGAGACCCAGTACTTC. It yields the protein CAWSPGTSGSGVGETQYF. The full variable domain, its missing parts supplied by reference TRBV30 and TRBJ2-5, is SQTIHQWPATLVQPVGSPLSLECTVEGTSNPNLYWYRQAAGRGLQLLFYSVGIGQISSEVPQNLSASRPQDRQFILSSKKLLLSDSGFYLCAWSPGTSGSGVGETQYFGPGTRLLVL.

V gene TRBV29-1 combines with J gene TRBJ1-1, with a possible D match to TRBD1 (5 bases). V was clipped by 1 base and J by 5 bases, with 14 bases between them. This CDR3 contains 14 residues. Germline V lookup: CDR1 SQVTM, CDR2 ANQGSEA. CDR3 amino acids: CSVEATVGGTEAFF. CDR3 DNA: TGCAGCGTTGAAGCGACAGTGGGGGGGACTGAAGCTTTCTTT.

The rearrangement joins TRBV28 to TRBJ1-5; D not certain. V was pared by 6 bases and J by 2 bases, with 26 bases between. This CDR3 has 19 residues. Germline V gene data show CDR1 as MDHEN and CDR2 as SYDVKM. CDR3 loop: CASRFPSPVGRLGNQPQHF. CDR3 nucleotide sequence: TGTGCCAGCAGGTTTCCAAGTCCAGTAGGGAGGTTGGGCAATCAGCCCCAGCATTTT.

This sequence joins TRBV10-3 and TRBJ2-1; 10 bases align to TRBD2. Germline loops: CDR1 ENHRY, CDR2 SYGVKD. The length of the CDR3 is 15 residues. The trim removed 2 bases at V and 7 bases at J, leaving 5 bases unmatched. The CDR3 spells CAISEASGGNNEQFF. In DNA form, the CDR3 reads TGTGCCATCAGTGAGGCTAGCGGGGGAAATAATGAGCAGTTCTTC.

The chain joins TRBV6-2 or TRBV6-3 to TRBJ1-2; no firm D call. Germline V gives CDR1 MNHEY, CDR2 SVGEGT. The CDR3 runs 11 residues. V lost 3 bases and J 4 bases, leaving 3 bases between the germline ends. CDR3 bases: TGTGCCAGCAGTTATCTCTATGGCTACACCTTC. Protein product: CASSYLYGYTF.

CDR3 in amino acids: CASSEANYGYTF. Here the CDR3 DNA reads TGCGCCAGCAGCGAGGCTAACTATGGCTACACCTTC. This chain joins TRBV5-1 and TRBJ1-2; D is uncertain. V was clipped by 4 bases and J by 0 bases, with 4 bases between them. The CDR3 runs to 12 residues. Germline V gene data show CDR1 as SGHRS and CDR2 as YFSETQ. Based on the CDR3 plus reference TRBV5-1 and TRBJ1-2, the full variable domain is KAGVTQTPRYLIKTRGQQVTLSCSPISGHRSVSWYQQTPGQGLQFLFEYFSETQRNKGNFPGRFSGRQFSNSRSEMNVSTLELGDSALYLCASSEANYGYTFGSGTRLTVV.

CDR3 protein: CASSLEGKSTEAFF. Here the CDR3 DNA reads TGCGCCAGCAGCTTGGAGGGGAAGAGCACTGAAGCTTTCTTT. The V call is TRBV5-1, the J call TRBJ1-1; maybe TRBD1 (5 bases). Germline CDR1 and CDR2: SGHRS and YFSETQ. The V end lost 0 bases, the J end lost 4 bases, and 10 bases lay between the germline ends. This CDR3 contains 14 residues. The complete variable domain, with remaining parts taken from reference TRBV5-1 and TRBJ1-1, reads KAGVTQTPRYLIKTRGQQVTLSCSPISGHRSVSWYQQTPGQGLQFLFEYFSETQRNKGNFPGRFSGRQFSNSRSEMNVSTLELGDSALYLCASSLEGKSTEAFFGQGTRLTVV.

The CDR3 DNA is TGTGCCAGCAGTGGTGCGGGCCTCGGGGGAGACACTGAAGCTTTCTTT. This translates into CASSGAGLGGDTEAFF. This chain connects TRBV28 to TRBJ1-1, with D perhaps matching TRBD1 (5 bases). The CDR3 has 16 amino acids. CDR1 and CDR2 (germline): MDHEN, SYDVKM. V lost 5 bases and J lost 3, with 19 bases in between.

The CDR3, as DNA: TGCGCCAGCAGCCAATTTCAACAGGGCATTCGTGGGGCCAACGTCCTGACTTTC. Translation: CASSQFQQGIRGANVLTF. V is TRBV4-1 and J is TRBJ2-6; weak D call: TRBD1 (6 bases). Germline V CDR1 and CDR2: MGHRA, YSYEKL. V lost 2 bases, J lost 3 bases, and 17 bases lay in between. The CDR3 runs to 18 residues.

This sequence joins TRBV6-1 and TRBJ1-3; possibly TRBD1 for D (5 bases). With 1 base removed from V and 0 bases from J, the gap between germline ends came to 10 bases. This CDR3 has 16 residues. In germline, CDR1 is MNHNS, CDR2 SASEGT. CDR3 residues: CASSEDGGASGNTIYF. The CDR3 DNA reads TGTGCCAGCAGTGAAGATGGCGGGGCCTCTGGAAACACCATATATTTT.

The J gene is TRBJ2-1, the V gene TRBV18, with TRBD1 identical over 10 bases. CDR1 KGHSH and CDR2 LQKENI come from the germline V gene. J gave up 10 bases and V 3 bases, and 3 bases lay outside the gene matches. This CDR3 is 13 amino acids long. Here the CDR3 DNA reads TGTGCCAGCTCACCCGGGACAGGGGACGAGCAGTTCTTC. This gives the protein CASSPGTGDEQFF.

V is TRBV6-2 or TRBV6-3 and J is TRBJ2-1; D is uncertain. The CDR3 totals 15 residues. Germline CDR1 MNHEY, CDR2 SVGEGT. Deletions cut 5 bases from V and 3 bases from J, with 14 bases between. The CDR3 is CASSSDVGLYNEQFF. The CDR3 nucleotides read TGTGCCAGCAGTAGCGACGTGGGTCTCTACAATGAGCAGTTCTTC.

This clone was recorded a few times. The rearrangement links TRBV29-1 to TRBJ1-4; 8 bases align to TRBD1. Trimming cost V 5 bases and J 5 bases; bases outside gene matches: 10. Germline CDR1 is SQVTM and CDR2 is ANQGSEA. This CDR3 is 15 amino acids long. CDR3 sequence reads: CSVFDRGGPNEKLFF. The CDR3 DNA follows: TGCAGCGTTTTCGACAGGGGAGGACCGAATGAAAAACTGTTTTTT. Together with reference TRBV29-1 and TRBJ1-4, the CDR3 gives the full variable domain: SAVISQKPSRDICQRGTSLTIQCQVDSQVTMMFWYRQQPGQSLTLIATANQGSEATYESGFVIDKFPISRPNLTFSTLTVSNMSPEDSSIYLCSVFDRGGPNEKLFFGSGTQLSVL.